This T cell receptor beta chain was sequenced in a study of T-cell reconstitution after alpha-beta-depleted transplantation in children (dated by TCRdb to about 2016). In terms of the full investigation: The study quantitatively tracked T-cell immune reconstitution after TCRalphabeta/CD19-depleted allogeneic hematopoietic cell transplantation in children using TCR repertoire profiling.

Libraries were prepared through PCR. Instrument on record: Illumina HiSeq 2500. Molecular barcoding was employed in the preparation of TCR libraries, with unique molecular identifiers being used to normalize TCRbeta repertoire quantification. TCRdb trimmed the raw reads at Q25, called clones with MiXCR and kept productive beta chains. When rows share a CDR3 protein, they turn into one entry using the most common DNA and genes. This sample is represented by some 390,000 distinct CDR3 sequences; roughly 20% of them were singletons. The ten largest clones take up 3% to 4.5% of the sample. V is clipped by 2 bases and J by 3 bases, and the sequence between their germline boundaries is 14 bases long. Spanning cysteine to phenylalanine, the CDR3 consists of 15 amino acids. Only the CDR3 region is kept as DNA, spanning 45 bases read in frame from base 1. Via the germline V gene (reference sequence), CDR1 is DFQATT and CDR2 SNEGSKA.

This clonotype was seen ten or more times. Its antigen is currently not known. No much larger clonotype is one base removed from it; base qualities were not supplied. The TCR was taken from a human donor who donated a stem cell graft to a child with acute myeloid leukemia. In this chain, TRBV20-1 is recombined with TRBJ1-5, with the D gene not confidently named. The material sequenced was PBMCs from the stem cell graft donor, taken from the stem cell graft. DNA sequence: TGCAGTGCTAGACCCCGTCAGGTCATCAATCAGCCCCAGCATTTT. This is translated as CSARPRQVINQPQHF.